The 24 T cell receptor beta chains in this list originate from one sample, sequenced in a study of OX40 agonist ivuxolimab in advanced cancers. The protocol was immunoSEQ multiplex PCR, while the TCRdb copy is restricted to in-frame clones and leaves out a portion. The sample has 49,000 or so clones, approximately 88% seen once. This sample comprised CD4+ or CD8+ T cells sorted from blood, obtained in a trial of the OX40 agonist ivuxolimab. These receptors were collected from an adult with an advanced solid tumor such as melanoma, head and neck, liver or kidney cancer.

The chain couples TRBV19 to TRBJ2-1; D remains unclear. Germline assignment: CDR1 LNHDA and CDR2 SQIVND (reference sequence). The V gene lost 7 bases and the J gene lost 6 bases, with 16 bases spanning the gap. The CDR3 extends over 14 amino acids. The CDR3 DNA is TGTGCCAGTACCACAGACCTATTTTCCAATGAGCAGTTCTTC. Translating it yields CASTTDLFSNEQFF.

J is TRBJ1-1 and V is TRBV6-6; D is unclear. The ends were cut back, 4 bases at V and 0 bases at J, with 6 bases in the middle. CDR3 length: 13 residues. CDR1 MNHNY and CDR2 SVGAGI come from the germline V gene (reference sequence). This CDR3 reads CASSLNLNTEAFF. CDR3 coding DNA: TGTGCCAGCAGTTTAAACTTGAACACTGAAGCTTTCTTT.

The chain uses TRBV6-1 and TRBJ1-4, with 7 nucleotides matching TRBD1. J gave up 6 bases and V 2 bases, and 9 bases lay outside the gene matches. Per germline, CDR1 MNHNS and CDR2 SASEGT. The CDR3 is 16 residues long. For the CDR3, the DNA is TGTGCCAGCAGTGAAAATAGACAGGGCGGTTATGAAAAACTGTTTTTT. Residues: CASSENRQGGYEKLFF.

The V and J genes are TRBV11-1 and TRBJ2-7; D not resolved. The CDR3 runs to 12 residues. Trimming shortened V by 5 bases and J by 4 bases, and 9 bases separated the two germline ends. Germline loops: CDR1 SGHAT, CDR2 FQDESV (reference sequence). The DNA for the CDR3 is TGTGCCAGCAGCCACACGGAGTACGAGCAGTACTTC. It codes for CASSHTEYEQYF.

This chain joins TRBV2 and TRBJ2-7; 9 bases match TRBD2. The CDR3 spans 15 residues. With V trimmed by 5 bases and J by 2 bases, 7 bases remained unmatched. Per germline, CDR1 SNHLY and CDR2 FYNNEI. CDR3 nucleotide sequence: TGTGCCAGCAGTAGTCCCGGGACTAGCACCTACGAGCAGTACTTC. The encoded protein is CASSSPGTSTYEQYF. The full variable domain, in which reference TRBV2 and TRBJ2-7 provide the parts outside the CDR3, is EPEVTQTPSHQVTQMGQEVILRCVPISNHLYFYWYRQILGQKVEFLVSFYNNEISEKSEIFDDQFSVERPDGSNFTLKIRSTKLEDSAMYFCASSSPGTSTYEQYFGPGTRLTVT.

This clone was observed a handful of times. The chain has TRBV9 and TRBJ1-1; the match to TRBD1 covers 12 bases. The germline CDR1 and CDR2 sequences are SGDLS and YYNGEE. The CDR3 contains 16 residues. With 4 bases clipped from V and 3 bases from J, the junction kept 7 bases outside the gene matches. The CDR3 nucleotides read TGTGCCAGCAGCACCCGGGACAGGGGGCGGGACACTGAAGCTTTCTTT. Protein product: CASSTRDRGRDTEAFF.

The genes are TRBV5-5 and TRBJ2-1; the D is unclear. CDR3 size: 13 residues. V was cut by 5 bases and J by 7 bases, with 13 bases left in between. Looked up from germline, CDR1 is SGHKS and CDR2 is YYEKEE (reference sequence). In DNA form, the CDR3 reads TGTGCCAGCAGTCTAGGGTTTCGGAATGAGCAGTTCTTC. Its protein product is CASSLGFRNEQFF.

This clone was counted a single time. V gene TRBV20-1 combines with J gene TRBJ2-1, with D perhaps being TRBD1 or TRBD2 (5 bases each). This CDR3 is 11 amino acids long. Germline values: CDR1 DFQATT, CDR2 SNEGSKA (reference sequence). The CDR3 loop is CRGTAGNEQFF. The DNA of the CDR3 is TGCAGGGGGACCGCGGGCAATGAGCAGTTCTTC.

This clone occurred a few times. The CDR3 here is CASTPGAGRSSYNEQFF. CDR3 DNA sequence: TGTGCCAGCACCCCAGGAGCGGGGCGTAGCTCCTACAATGAGCAGTTCTTC. The genes are TRBV7-9 and TRBJ2-1; 7 nucleotides match TRBD2. The CDR3 length is 17 residues. With V trimmed by 7 bases and J by 0 bases, 12 bases remained unmatched. Germline V gives CDR1 SEHNR, CDR2 FQNEAQ (reference sequence).

The chain links TRBV30 to TRBJ2-1; D not certain. Trimming took 2 bases from V and 9 from J, leaving 11 bases between them. Germline V gene data show CDR1 as GTSNPN and CDR2 as SVGIG (reference sequence). This CDR3 is 12 amino acids long. The CDR3 here is CAWSKIGFEQFF. CDR3 in DNA: TGTGCCTGGAGTAAGATCGGGTTTGAGCAGTTCTTC. Variable domain in full (rest from reference TRBV30 and TRBJ2-1): SQTIHQWPATLVQPVGSPLSLECTVEGTSNPNLYWYRQAAGRGLQLLFYSVGIGQISSEVPQNLSASRPQDRQFILSSKKLLLSDSGFYLCAWSKIGFEQFFGPGTRLTVL.

This rearrangement joins TRBV9 to TRBJ2-2; TRBD1 agrees at 10 bases. This CDR3 is 14 amino acids long. V trimming: 2 bases; J trimming: 5 bases; junction bases outside the gene matches: 0. The V gene's germline CDR1 is SGDLS and CDR2 YYNGEE. The CDR3 nucleotides are TGTGCCAGCAGCGTGGGACAGGGGACCGGGGAGCTGTTTTTT. Protein product: CASSVGQGTGELFF. Looking up the rest from reference TRBV9 and TRBJ2-2 gives the full variable domain: DSGVTQTPKHLITATGQRVTLRCSPRSGDLSVYWYQQSLDQGLQFLIQYYNGEERAKGNILERFSAQQFPDLHSELNLSSLELGDSALYFCASSVGQGTGELFFGEGSRLTVL.

The chain employs TRBV11-3 and TRBJ2-2; no firm D call. Germline V gene lookup returns CDR1 SGHNT and CDR2 YENEEA. V shed 4 bases and J shed 5 bases, with 8 bases lying between them. This CDR3 has 13 amino acids. CDR3 nucleotides: TGTGCCAGCAGCTCCCGACCTACCGGGGAGCTGTTTTTT. This gives the protein CASSSRPTGELFF. The entire variable domain, with the rest obtained from reference TRBV11-3 and TRBJ2-2, is as follows: EAGVVQSPRYKIIEKKQPVAFWCNPISGHNTLYWYLQNLGQGPELLIRYENEEAVDDSQLPKDRFSAERLKGVDSTLKIQPAELGDSAVYLCASSSRPTGELFFGEGSRLTVL.

This clone has a handful of counts. The chain links TRBV5-1 to TRBJ2-7; 10 bases line up with TRBD1. Germline CDR1 reads SGHRS; CDR2 reads YFSETQ. This CDR3 has 16 residues. Germline trimming cut 0 bases from V and 0 bases from J; bases unmatched to any gene: 3. CDR3 coding DNA: TGCGCCAGCAGCTTGGGACAGGGGGCTAGCTCCTACGAGCAGTACTTC. It translates to CASSLGQGASSYEQYF.

The CDR3 is CASGLRTSGSGEQFF. The CDR3 DNA sequence: TGTGCTAGTGGTTTGAGAACTAGCGGGAGCGGTGAGCAGTTCTTC. This chain uses TRBV12-5 with TRBJ2-1, with 11 nucleotides matching TRBD2. This CDR3 is 15 amino acids long. The junction had 6 bases not matched to a gene; V was cut back by 2 bases and J by 9 bases. Per germline, CDR1 LGHNT and CDR2 FRNRAP.

This clone was counted once. The chain combines TRBV5-4 with TRBJ2-3, with D possibly being TRBD2 (6 bases). CDR3 length: 17 amino acids. Germline V CDR1 and CDR2: SGHNT, YYREEE (reference sequence). V was shortened by 0 bases and J by 1 base, with 15 bases between the two germline ends. CDR3 bases: TGTGCCAGCAGCTTGGGGGGTCGGGCTAGCGGCACAGATACGCAGTATTTT. Translating it yields CASSLGGRASGTDTQYF.

The chain couples TRBV27 to TRBJ2-7, with 7 positions matching TRBD2. CDR1 MNHEY and CDR2 SMNVEV come from the germline V gene (reference sequence). Germline trimming cut 8 bases from V and 9 bases from J; bases unmatched to any gene: 10. The length of the CDR3 is 12 residues. CDR3 loop: CASWEVRGTQYF. CDR3 DNA: TGTGCCAGCTGGGAGGTGCGGGGGACGCAGTACTTC.

CDR3 residues: CASRGLNTGELFF. For the CDR3, the DNA is TGCGCCAGCAGGGGACTAAACACCGGGGAGCTGTTTTTT. This chain connects TRBV4-1 to TRBJ2-2; 7 bases line up with TRBD2. With V trimmed by 6 bases and J by 2 bases, 0 bases remained unmatched. The CDR3 is made up of 13 amino acids. Germline loops: CDR1 MGHRA, CDR2 YSYEKL.

V usage is TRBV30 and J usage is TRBJ1-6; possible D gene TRBD1, 5 bases. The CDR3 is 13 residues long. In germline, CDR1 is GTSNPN, CDR2 SVGIG (reference sequence). V gave up 0 bases and J gave up 10 bases, with 10 bases separating them. CDR3 region: CAWSVLGESPLHF. CDR3 in DNA: TGTGCCTGGAGTGTACTGGGGGAATCACCCCTCCACTTT. Looking up the rest from reference TRBV30 and TRBJ1-6 gives the full variable domain: SQTIHQWPATLVQPVGSPLSLECTVEGTSNPNLYWYRQAAGRGLQLLFYSVGIGQISSEVPQNLSASRPQDRQFILSSKKLLLSDSGFYLCAWSVLGESPLHFGNGTRLTVT.

V usage is TRBV7-9 and J usage is TRBJ1-5; TRBD1 matches at 7 bases. There are 16 residues in the CDR3. Germline CDR1 SEHNR, CDR2 FQNEAQ (reference sequence). The trim removed 0 bases at V and 6 bases at J, leaving 8 bases unmatched. The CDR3 DNA reads as TGTGCCAGCAGCTTAGCGTATCAAGGGGGCGGTCAGCCCCAGCATTTT. This encodes CASSLAYQGGGQPQHF.

The rearrangement links TRBV2 to TRBJ1-2; D unclear. The CDR3 runs 13 residues. Germline values: CDR1 SNHLY, CDR2 FYNNEI. V dropped 7 bases and J dropped 7 bases, with 16 bases sitting between them. The CDR3 bases are TGTGCCAGCAACGGCAGAACCACTTCTGGCTACACCTTC. This codes for CASNGRTTSGYTF.

The chain uses TRBV18 and TRBJ1-4; the D gene is possibly TRBD1 (6 bases). Trimming shortened V by 4 bases and J by 0 bases, and 15 bases separated the two germline ends. This CDR3 is 17 amino acids long. Germline V gene lookup returns CDR1 KGHSH and CDR2 LQKENI. CDR3: CASSRIGGPPTNEKLFF. CDR3 nucleotides: TGTGCCAGCTCACGGATCGGGGGGCCTCCAACTAATGAAAAACTGTTTTTT.

This chain connects TRBV6-1 to TRBJ2-1; 12 positions match TRBD2. This CDR3 spans 16 amino acids. The J segment lost 7 bases and the V segment lost 1 base, leaving 5 bases of the junction unmatched. Germline assignment: CDR1 MNHNS and CDR2 SASEGT. CDR3 residues: CASSEVASGRANEQFF. The CDR3 DNA reads as TGTGCCAGCAGTGAAGTTGCTAGCGGGAGGGCGAATGAGCAGTTCTTC.

This clone was seen only once. The genes are TRBV5-1 and TRBJ2-5, with TRBD2 matching over 7 bases. The last part of the DNA fits TRBJ2-7 better; the J call may be wrong. The CDR3 length is 16 residues. Germline V CDR1 and CDR2: SGHRS, YFSETQ. Written as DNA, the CDR3 is TGCGCCAGCAGCACGCAAACTAGCGACTATTCCTACGAGCAGTACTTC. This encodes CASSTQTSDYSYEQYF.

This sequence joins TRBV27 and TRBJ1-4; D perhaps matches TRBD1 (6 bases). From germline, CDR1 is MNHEY and CDR2 SMNVEV (reference sequence). V shed 5 bases and J shed 7 bases, with 17 bases lying between them. The CDR3 consists of 15 residues. The CDR3 protein is CASSHNRVDSEKLFF. The CDR3 nucleotides are TGTGCCAGCAGTCACAACAGGGTTGATAGTGAAAAACTGTTTTTT.